This TCR beta chain was identified during a study of cytomegalovirus exposure and HLA in healthy donors. The study's findings and limits: Per published reports, the classifier diagnosed cytomegalovirus status with high specificity and sensitivity.

In the PCR, 60 Vbeta and 13 Jbeta primers were used. The table came from immunoSEQ multiplex PCR; TCRdb's copy has only in-frame clones and leaves some out. The sample has about 160,000 clones; around four fifths are singletons. On this clone: Its antigen is unknown.

This CDR3 region has 18 residues. CDR1 is LNHDA, CDR2 SQIVND, per germline (reference sequence). V shed 7 bases, J shed 1 base, and the junction held 12 bases outside the gene matches. Material: PBMCs. The chain couples TRBV19 to TRBJ2-2; 10 nucleotides line up with TRBD2. The TCR was taken from a young woman in good health and CMV-seronegative. CDR3 loop: CASNKPGLAPKNTGELFF. Written as DNA, the CDR3 is TGTGCCAGTAACAAACCGGGACTAGCGCCGAAGAACACCGGGGAGCTGTTTTTT.